One and the same sample provided the 17 T cell receptor beta chains below, sequenced in a study of blood T cell repertoires in COVID-19. TCRdb's copy holds only in-frame clones and misses some; the assay was immunoSEQ multiplex PCR. The sample lists roughly 250,000 clones, around 86% occurring once. Material: peripheral blood. These receptors were obtained from a woman in her fifties or sixties with active or convalescent COVID-19.

The gene calls are TRBV7-9 and TRBJ2-1; no firm D call. The ends were cut back, 5 bases at V and 7 bases at J, with 18 bases in the middle. CDR1 is SEHNR, CDR2 FQNEAQ, per germline (reference sequence). The CDR3 spans 15 residues. The CDR3 reads CASSPDVTPGNEQFF. The DNA for the CDR3 is TGTGCCAGCAGCCCCGATGTCACGCCGGGTAATGAGCAGTTCTTC.

The chain couples TRBV19 to TRBJ2-3, with 8 bases fitting TRBD1. Trimming cost V 5 bases and J 3 bases; bases outside gene matches: 13. The CDR3 extends over 17 amino acids. Germline V gene lookup returns CDR1 LNHDA and CDR2 SQIVND (reference sequence). In DNA form, the CDR3 reads TGTGCCAGTAGTCCCTCGACAGGGGTTGATGGGACAGATACGCAGTATTTT. Translation gives CASSPSTGVDGTDTQYF.

The chain couples TRBV15 to TRBJ1-6; D is unclear. Germline CDR1 reads LNHNV; CDR2 reads YYDKDF (reference sequence). V gave up 5 bases and J gave up 1 base, with 21 bases separating them. CDR3 size: 19 residues. This CDR3 reads CATSSPRRSPGSYNSPLHF. For the CDR3, the DNA is TGTGCCACCAGCTCCCCACGGAGAAGTCCCGGATCCTATAATTCACCCCTCCACTTT.

DNA for the CDR3: TGTGCCAGCTCACAGGGTTTAGGGCGGGACTACGAGCAGTACTTC. This translates into CASSQGLGRDYEQYF. The V gene is TRBV18, the J gene TRBJ2-7, with D possibly being TRBD2 (6 bases). Germline CDR1 KGHSH, CDR2 LQKENI. The CDR3 length is 15 residues. Deletions cut 4 bases from V and 3 bases from J, with 16 bases between. The whole variable domain, filled in from reference TRBV18 and TRBJ2-7, reads NAGVMQNPRHLVRRRGQEARLRCSPMKGHSHVYWYRQLPEEGLKFMVYLQKENIIDESGMPKERFSAEFPKEGPSILRIQQVVRGDSAAYFCASSQGLGRDYEQYFGPGTRLTVT.

J is TRBJ2-1 and V is TRBV15; the D gene is possibly TRBD1 (5 bases). Germline CDR1 and CDR2: LNHNV and YYDKDF (reference sequence). The CDR3 spans 15 residues. V lost 0 bases to trimming and J lost 2 bases, with 8 bases between them. Written as DNA, the CDR3 is TGTGCCACCAGCAGAGATGGGGCGGCCTACAATGAGCAGTTCTTC. Its translation is CATSRDGAAYNEQFF.

Remarks on this clone: Being one base from a much bigger clone, this may be a read error. The chain recombines TRBV7-6 with TRBJ1-2; 10 bases are shared with TRBD1. V shed 5 bases, J shed 5 bases, and the junction held 2 bases outside the gene matches. Germline-derived CDR1 and CDR2 are SGHVS and FNYEAQ. CDR3 length: 13 amino acids. CDR3: CASSPGQGYGYTF. As DNA, the CDR3 is TGTGCCAGCAGCCCGGGACAGGGGTATGGCTACACCTTC.

The chain recombines TRBV9 with TRBJ2-5; tentatively, D is TRBD2 (7 bases). Germline lookup yields CDR1 SGDLS and CDR2 YYNGEE. The CDR3 covers 15 residues. The V end lost 0 bases, the J end lost 4 bases, and 13 bases lay between the germline ends. CDR3 DNA sequence: TGTGCCAGCAGCGTAGCGGGGGGCCAGGGAGAGACCCAGTACTTC. This codes for CASSVAGGQGETQYF.

This chain uses TRBV13 with TRBJ2-5, with TRBD2 matching over 7 bases. Per germline, CDR1 PRHDT and CDR2 FYEKMQ (reference sequence). This CDR3 comprises 16 residues. The V and J ends lost 5 bases and 4 bases, in that order; junction bases with no gene match: 13. DNA of the CDR3: TGTGCCAGCAGCGCCCTACTAGCGACCGGAGGAGAGACCCAGTACTTC. Protein sequence: CASSALLATGGETQYF.

The chain links TRBV9 to TRBJ2-3; D is unresolved. The germline CDR1 and CDR2 sequences are SGDLS and YYNGEE. CDR3 length equals 10 residues. The V end was cut by 3 bases, the J end by 11 bases, with 7 bases between. The chain's CDR3 is CASSGVQQYF. The CDR3 nucleotides are TGTGCCAGCAGCGGAGTTCAGCAGTATTTT.

The sample holds a few counts of this clone. The CDR3 sequence: CASSFNPPGLAIDEQYF. The CDR3 coding sequence is TGTGCCAGCAGCTTTAATCCTCCGGGACTAGCTATCGACGAGCAGTACTTC. The V call is TRBV7-3, the J call TRBJ2-7; 9 nucleotides match TRBD2. Germline CDR1 SGHTA, CDR2 FQGTGA. V dropped 3 bases and J dropped 5; count of bases not matched to a gene: 14. The CDR3 is 17 amino acids.

The CDR3 nucleotides read TGTGCCAGCAGACAGGGATTAGGCACAGATACGCAGTATTTT. Its protein is CASRQGLGTDTQYF. This rearrangement joins TRBV25-1 to TRBJ2-3; tentative D call: TRBD1 (6 bases). The CDR3 runs 14 residues. Per germline, CDR1 MGHDK and CDR2 SYGVNS. V lost 6 bases to trimming and J lost 1 base, with 11 bases between them.

The rearrangement uses TRBV6-5 and TRBJ1-4; tentatively, D is TRBD1 (5 bases). CDR1 and CDR2 (germline): MNHEY, SVGAGI. V lost 2 bases and J lost 8, with 15 bases in between. The CDR3 consists of 15 residues. CDR3 residues: CASSYLGGYREKLFF. CDR3 in DNA: TGTGCCAGCAGTTACCTGGGGGGGTACCGAGAAAAACTGTTTTTT.

Written as DNA, the CDR3 is TGTGCCAGCAGCCCCCCGGGACTAGCCTACAATGAGCAGTTCTTC. It specifies CASSPPGLAYNEQFF. The V gene is TRBV14, the J gene TRBJ2-1; 8 nucleotides match TRBD2. The CDR3 has 15 amino acids. Looked up from germline, CDR1 is SGHDN and CDR2 is FVKESK. V shed 4 bases and J 2 bases; nucleotides not matched to a gene: 4.

The chain is built from TRBV9 and TRBJ2-1; 10 nucleotides match TRBD2. CDR1 is SGDLS, CDR2 YYNGEE, per germline. CDR3 length: 15 amino acids. J gave up 12 bases and V 7 bases, and 16 bases lay outside the gene matches. CDR3 DNA sequence: TGTGCCAGCTCAGGGATCGGACTAGCGGCTACAGGGCAGTTCTTC. Protein sequence: CASSGIGLAATGQFF.

V and J are TRBV7-9 and TRBJ1-1, with 8 bases lining up with TRBD1. This CDR3 region has 15 residues. Germline CDR1 is SEHNR and CDR2 is FQNEAQ (reference sequence). V shed 5 bases, J shed 1 base, and the junction held 6 bases outside the gene matches. The CDR3 sequence is CASSHWTGRNTEAFF. CDR3 nucleotide sequence: TGTGCCAGCAGCCATTGGACAGGGCGGAACACTGAAGCTTTCTTT.

The V call is TRBV6-2 or TRBV6-3, the J call TRBJ1-2; TRBD1 might be the D (6 bases). Trimming stripped 6 bases from V and 4 bases from J, with 12 bases between. The CDR3 sequence is 13 residues long. Per the germline V gene, CDR1 is MNHEY and CDR2 is SVGEGT. The CDR3 region has the DNA TGTGCCAGCAGCCCCCGGGACACCTATGGCTACACCTTC. Translated, it gives CASSPRDTYGYTF.

The genes are TRBV15 and TRBJ1-1; D is unresolved. CDR3 size: 13 residues. Trimming cost V 5 bases and J 6 bases, with 13 bases left between them. Germline CDR1 and CDR2: LNHNV and YYDKDF (reference sequence). The CDR3 here is CATSPPWTSEAFF. The CDR3 DNA is TGTGCCACCAGCCCCCCGTGGACTTCTGAAGCTTTCTTT. The entire variable domain, with the rest obtained from reference TRBV15 and TRBJ1-1, is as follows: DAMVIQNPRYQVTQFGKPVTLSCSQTLNHNVMYWYQQKSSQAPKLLFHYYDKDFNNEADTPDNFQSRRPNTSFCFLDIRSPGLGDTAMYLCATSPPWTSEAFFGQGTRLTVV.